Below, 2 T cell receptor beta chains from the same sample are listed, as sequenced in a study of blood T cells in healthy people across ages. A second PCR, run for about 7 to 11 cycles, used a sample-barcoded 5' primer plus a J-beta primer mix. TCRdb re-called the 5' RACE reads with MiXCR, one entry per CDR3 protein. The sample lists nearly 800,000 distinct CDR3 sequences, 25% occurring once. The same data also went into a second study, on T cells of mothers and their children.

The sample was blood. The origin of the receptors is a boy aged 5-17 years in good health.

This clonotype has only a few counts. This CDR3 is CSVDPDRNEQFF. The DNA of the CDR3 is TGCAGCGTTGACCCCGACCGCAATGAGCAGTTCTTC. The chain carries TRBV29-1 and TRBJ2-1; D is unresolved. This CDR3 is 12 amino acids long. V shed 3 bases and J shed 6 bases, with 9 bases lying between them. Germline CDR1 is SQVTM and CDR2 is ANQGSEA.

The chain has TRBV5-1 and TRBJ1-4; perhaps TRBD1 as D (5 bases). The CDR3 has 13 residues. The V gene lost 1 base and the J gene lost 8 bases, with 9 bases spanning the gap. Germline loops: CDR1 SGHRS, CDR2 YFSETQ. The CDR3 reads CASSLNGGEKLFF. As DNA, the CDR3 is TGCGCCAGCAGCTTGAACGGGGGAGAAAAACTGTTTTTT.